The 25 T cell receptor beta chains in this list originate from one sample, sequenced in a study of technical replicates of blood from several donors. Sequenced by immunoSEQ multiplex PCR; TCRdb stores in-frame clones only, minus some. This table holds about 89,000 clones, 85% to 95% found once. The sample taken for sequencing was T cells isolated from PBMCs. The receptors come from a human donor in good health.

The V gene is TRBV27, the J gene TRBJ2-1, with 7 bases matching TRBD1. The V gene's germline CDR1 is MNHEY and CDR2 SMNVEV (reference sequence). There are 16 residues in the CDR3. With 5 bases clipped from V and 6 bases from J, the junction kept 13 bases outside the gene matches. The CDR3 region has the DNA TGTGCCAGCAGTCAACAGGGGTGGACCCAGGGCAATGAGCAGTTCTTC. It encodes CASSQQGWTQGNEQFF.

This chain connects TRBV7-6 to TRBJ2-3; D unclear. CDR3 length: 12 amino acids. Trimming cost V 2 bases and J 4 bases, with 4 bases left between them. CDR1 is SGHVS, CDR2 FNYEAQ, per germline. The CDR3 here is CASSLLADTQYF. The CDR3 DNA reads as TGTGCCAGCAGCTTACTAGCAGATACGCAGTATTTT.

The gene calls are TRBV5-1 and TRBJ2-3; 10 nucleotides line up with TRBD1. The CDR3 runs 16 residues. J gave up 2 bases and V 5 bases, and 8 bases lay outside the gene matches. Germline lookup yields CDR1 SGHRS and CDR2 YFSETQ. The CDR3 loop reads CASSQGQGPYTDTQYF. The CDR3 DNA follows: TGCGCCAGCAGTCAGGGACAGGGGCCATACACAGATACGCAGTATTTT.

This clone has a single count. The chain employs TRBV11-2 and TRBJ1-1; D call uncertain. The CDR3 loop spans 15 amino acids. Germline V gene data show CDR1 as SGHAT and CDR2 as FQNNGV. V lost 0 bases and J lost 3, with 11 bases in between. CDR3: CASSLELVTYTEAFF. In nucleotides, the CDR3 is TGTGCCAGCAGCTTAGAGTTGGTGACTTACACTGAAGCTTTCTTT.

This chain links TRBV9 with TRBJ2-7, with 8 nucleotides matching TRBD1. Germline lookup yields CDR1 SGDLS and CDR2 YYNGEE. V lost 4 bases, J lost 7 bases, and 10 bases stayed unmatched. CDR3 length: 14 residues. CDR3 coding DNA: TGTGCCAGCAGCCAGGGACAGGTGGGCTGGGAGCAGTACTTC. Residues: CASSQGQVGWEQYF.

The chain recombines TRBV11-2 with TRBJ1-3; D is ambiguous. V was cut by 6 bases and J by 2 bases, with 8 bases left in between. From germline, CDR1 is SGHAT and CDR2 FQNNGV. CDR3 length equals 13 residues. The chain's CDR3 is CASRGRAGNTIYF. The CDR3 region has the DNA TGTGCCAGCAGGGGGAGGGCTGGAAACACCATATATTTT.

This chain uses TRBV5-1 with TRBJ1-1, with 7 bases lining up with TRBD1. The CDR3 is 18 amino acids. Germline CDR1 reads SGHRS; CDR2 reads YFSETQ. The J segment lost 0 bases and the V segment lost 2 bases, leaving 13 bases of the junction unmatched. The CDR3 DNA is TGCGCCAGCAGCTTAACTCCAGGGGGGACGAACCTGAACACTGAAGCTTTCTTT. Protein product: CASSLTPGGTNLNTEAFF.

The gene calls are TRBV4-1 and TRBJ2-2; D not resolved. The V and J ends lost 0 bases and 0 bases respectively, with 8 bases between them. The CDR3 sequence is 16 residues long. Germline V gives CDR1 MGHRA, CDR2 YSYEKL. The CDR3, as DNA: TGCGCCAGCAGCCAAGAACCTACCCCGAACACCGGGGAGCTGTTTTTT. Protein product: CASSQEPTPNTGELFF.

On this clone: This CDR3 is missing its conserved last phenylalanine or tryptophan, likely due to a read error. No DNA is shown, since the ends of the CDR3 on it are uncertain; the CDR3 is the one TCRdb lists. The J gene is TRBJ2-7, the V gene TRBV28; the table gives TRBD2 as D, unverified against the DNA. Germline lookup yields CDR1 MDHEN and CDR2 SYDVKM. A total of 12 residues make up the CDR3, ends included. The CDR3 region is CASSSLAGALVG.

This chain connects TRBV7-9 to TRBJ2-1; 8 bases are a match to TRBD2. V was pared by 6 bases and J by 10 bases, with 5 bases of the junction left unmatched. The CDR3 has 12 amino acids. Germline V gives CDR1 SEHNR, CDR2 FQNEAQ (reference sequence). CDR3 sequence: CASRKAGEEQFF. CDR3 nucleotide sequence: TGTGCCAGCAGGAAAGCGGGGGAGGAGCAGTTCTTC.

The rearrangement uses TRBV5-1 and TRBJ2-7; 11 bases map to TRBD1. V lost 7 bases to trimming and J lost 4 bases; unmatched junction nucleotides: 7. The CDR3 loop spans 14 amino acids. The V gene's germline CDR1 is SGHRS and CDR2 YFSETQ. CDR3 sequence reads: CASHSGQGVYEQYF. The CDR3 nucleotides are TGCGCCAGCCATTCGGGACAGGGGGTATACGAGCAGTACTTC.

This sequence joins TRBV28 and TRBJ2-3, with 7 bases matching TRBD2. CDR3 size: 17 residues. Germline CDR1 and CDR2: MDHEN and SYDVKM. V trimming: 4 bases; J trimming: 0 bases; junction bases outside the gene matches: 10. CDR3 region: CASSSFASGTSTDTQYF. CDR3 DNA: TGTGCCAGCAGTTCCTTCGCTAGCGGAACTAGCACAGATACGCAGTATTTT.

This chain joins TRBV2 and TRBJ1-2; perhaps TRBD1 as D (6 bases). The CDR3 consists of 12 residues. Per the germline V gene, CDR1 is SNHLY and CDR2 is FYNNEI. With 4 bases removed from V and 8 bases from J, the gap between germline ends came to 11 bases. CDR3 loop: CASSVAGGGYTF. The CDR3, as DNA: TGTGCCAGCAGTGTTGCGGGGGGCGGCTACACCTTC.

The chain combines TRBV29-1 with TRBJ2-7, with 7 bases fitting TRBD2. The CDR3 contains 15 residues. V lost 0 bases, J lost 0 bases, and 5 bases stayed unmatched. Germline CDR1 and CDR2: SQVTM and ANQGSEA. The CDR3 coding sequence is TGCAGCGTTGAAGATCGGGCTAGCGGCTCCTACGAGCAGTACTTC. Amino acids: CSVEDRASGSYEQYF.

V and J are TRBV11-3 and TRBJ1-1; 7 bases are a match to TRBD1. The V and J ends lost 5 bases and 0 bases, in that order; junction bases with no gene match: 12. This CDR3 has 17 residues. The germline CDR1 and CDR2 sequences are SGHNT and YENEEA. In nucleotides, the CDR3 is TGTGCCAGCAGCCTTGGTGGGACAGTCTCCATGAACACTGAAGCTTTCTTT. This translates into CASSLGGTVSMNTEAFF.

The chain couples TRBV9 to TRBJ1-2, with TRBD1 as a possible D gene (5 bases). Trimming cost V 4 bases and J 2 bases, with 9 bases left between them. This CDR3 region has 13 residues. Germline-derived CDR1 and CDR2 are SGDLS and YYNGEE. The CDR3 DNA reads as TGTGCCAGCAGCTACCCAGGGAACTATGGCTACACCTTC. Its translation is CASSYPGNYGYTF.

This clone has only one observation. V gene TRBV19 combines with J gene TRBJ2-3; 7 nucleotides line up with TRBD2. Germline lookup yields CDR1 LNHDA and CDR2 SQIVND (reference sequence). With 6 bases clipped from V and 4 bases from J, the junction kept 4 bases outside the gene matches. CDR3 length equals 13 residues. CDR3 sequence: CASRILASDTQYF. CDR3 DNA sequence: TGTGCCAGTAGGATACTAGCGTCAGATACGCAGTATTTT.

This clone was picked up one time. The chain is built from TRBV12-5 and TRBJ1-5; 8 positions match TRBD1. CDR3 size: 19 residues. With 0 bases clipped from V and 6 bases from J, the junction kept 16 bases outside the gene matches. Germline V CDR1 and CDR2: LGHNT, FRNRAP. The DNA for the CDR3 is TGTGCTAGTGGTTTGGTTTCGACAGGGGACATGGTTCTAGGTCAGCCCCAGCATTTT. Residues: CASGLVSTGDMVLGQPQHF. Variable domain in full (rest from reference TRBV12-5 and TRBJ1-5): DARVTQTPRHKVTEMGQEVTMRCQPILGHNTVFWYRQTMMQGLELLAYFRNRAPLDDSGMPKDRFSAEMPDATLATLKIQPSEPRDSAVYFCASGLVSTGDMVLGQPQHFGDGTRLSIL.

This chain joins TRBV4-1 and TRBJ1-1; D is ambiguous. V lost 7 bases to trimming and J lost 0 bases, with 12 bases between them. Germline CDR1 MGHRA, CDR2 YSYEKL. The CDR3 covers 14 residues. The CDR3 bases are TGCGCCAGCACCAAAGGAACAGTGAACACTGAAGCTTTCTTT. Protein: CASTKGTVNTEAFF.

This sequence joins TRBV7-2 and TRBJ2-1, with a possible D match to TRBD2 (6 bases). Per germline, CDR1 SGHTA and CDR2 FQGNSA. This CDR3 is 14 amino acids long. With 3 bases removed from V and 7 bases from J, the gap between germline ends came to 13 bases. DNA for the CDR3: TGTGCCAGCAGCTTGGCGGGGTCCATTAATGAGCAGTTCTTC. Encoded protein: CASSLAGSINEQFF.

The chain joins TRBV28 to TRBJ2-7; the match to TRBD2 covers 14 bases. The CDR3 runs 18 residues. Germline V gene sequence: CDR1 MDHEN, CDR2 SYDVKM. V shed 5 bases, J shed 0 bases, and the junction held 9 bases outside the gene matches. For the CDR3, the DNA is TGTGCCAGCAGTCCAAATCCCGGGACTAGCGGGGGCTCCTACGAGCAGTACTTC. As protein: CASSPNPGTSGGSYEQYF.

V usage is TRBV4-1 and J usage is TRBJ2-7; 9 bases fit TRBD2. Per the germline V gene, CDR1 is MGHRA and CDR2 is YSYEKL. CDR3 size: 16 residues. Trimming removed 1 base from V and 5 bases from J; junction bases left unmatched: 9. The CDR3 is CASSQVGPSGENEQYF. In DNA, the CDR3 is TGCGCCAGCAGCCAAGTGGGCCCTAGCGGGGAAAACGAGCAGTACTTC.

A single count supports this clone. The rearrangement links TRBV14 to TRBJ2-5, with D perhaps matching TRBD2 (5 bases). The CDR3 is 14 residues long. V was cut by 2 bases and J by 2 bases, with 9 bases left in between. Germline V gene sequence: CDR1 SGHDN, CDR2 FVKESK. The CDR3 sequence: CASSQLALQETQYF. In nucleotides, the CDR3 is TGTGCCAGCAGCCAATTAGCGCTGCAAGAGACCCAGTACTTC.

The genes are TRBV5-4 and TRBJ2-5; a weak D match, TRBD2 (5 bases). Germline V gives CDR1 SGHNT, CDR2 YYREEE (reference sequence). The CDR3 runs 16 residues. V lost 7 bases to trimming and J lost 4 bases, with 23 bases between them. The CDR3, as DNA: TGTGCCAGCCACTCTCATTGGGAGTCAAAAAGAGAGACCCAGTACTTC. Its translation is CASHSHWESKRETQYF.

V and J are TRBV4-1 and TRBJ1-6; 10 nucleotides agree with TRBD1. The germline V gene has CDR1 MGHRA and CDR2 YSYEKL. CDR3 length: 17 amino acids. The trim removed 3 bases at V and 10 bases at J, leaving 12 bases unmatched. The CDR3 DNA reads TGCGCCAGCAGCCAGGGTGCGACAGGGGGCATCTTCTCACCCCTCCACTTT. It encodes CASSQGATGGIFSPLHF.